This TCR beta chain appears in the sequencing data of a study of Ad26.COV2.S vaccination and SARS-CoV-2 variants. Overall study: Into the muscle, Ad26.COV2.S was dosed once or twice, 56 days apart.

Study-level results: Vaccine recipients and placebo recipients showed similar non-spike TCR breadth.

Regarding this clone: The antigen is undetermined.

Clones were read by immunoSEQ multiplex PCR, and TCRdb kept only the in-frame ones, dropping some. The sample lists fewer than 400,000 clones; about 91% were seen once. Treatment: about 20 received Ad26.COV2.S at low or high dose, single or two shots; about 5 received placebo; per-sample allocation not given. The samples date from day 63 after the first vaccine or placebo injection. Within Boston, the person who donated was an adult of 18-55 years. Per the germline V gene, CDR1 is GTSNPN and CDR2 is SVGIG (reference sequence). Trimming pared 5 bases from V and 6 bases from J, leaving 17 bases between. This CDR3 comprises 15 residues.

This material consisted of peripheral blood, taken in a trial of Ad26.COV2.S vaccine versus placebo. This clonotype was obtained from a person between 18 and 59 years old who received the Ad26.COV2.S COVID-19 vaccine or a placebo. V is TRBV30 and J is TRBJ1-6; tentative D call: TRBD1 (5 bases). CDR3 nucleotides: TGTGCCTGGGACAGCTCCGGGACGGGTAATTCACCCCTCCACTTT. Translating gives CAWDSSGTGNSPLHF.